Listed below are T cell receptor beta chains from one sample, sequenced in a study of shared clonotypes between healthy human individuals. Clones were sequenced by immunoSEQ multiplex PCR, and TCRdb holds only the in-frame ones, with some missing. The sample lists about 2.2 million clones, 85% to 95% occurring once. The specimen sequenced was naive CD8+ T cells from PBMCs. The receptors originated from a young man in good health. Some clones in this sample may be carry-over from other donors' samples. Each CDR3 is given with its conserved first and last residue. A D gene is named only where the DNA matches it firmly. Only some rows state a clone size, as once, few, many or a class for expanded clones.

J gene: TRBJ2-3; D gene: -; V gene: TRBV29-1; clone size: -; CDR3 protein: CSVEGSYYTDTQYF; CDR3 DNA: TGCAGCGTTGAAGGGTCCTACTACACAGATACGCAGTATTTT
J gene: TRBJ2-5; D gene: -; V gene: TRBV11-2; clone size: -; CDR3 protein: CASSFWVGLQETQYF; CDR3 DNA: TGTGCCAGCAGCTTTTGGGTTGGGCTCCAAGAGACCCAGTACTTC
J gene: TRBJ1-2; D gene: TRBD1; V gene: TRBV6-6; clone size: -; CDR3 protein: CASSLTRDSSNYGYTF; CDR3 DNA: TGTGCCAGCAGCCTCACTCGGGACAGTTCTAACTATGGCTACACCTTC
J gene: TRBJ2-2; D gene: TRBD2; V gene: TRBV5-4; clone size: -; CDR3 protein: CASSSSGTSGSWSSTGELFF; CDR3 DNA: TGTGCCAGCAGCTCCTCTGGGACTAGCGGGAGTTGGTCGAGCACCGGGGAGCTGTTTTTT
J gene: TRBJ2-1; D gene: TRBD2; V gene: TRBV19; clone size: once; CDR3 protein: CASRLAGDVHNEQFF; CDR3 DNA: TGTGCCAGTCGACTAGCGGGAGACGTCCACAATGAGCAGTTCTTC
J gene: TRBJ2-7; D gene: -; V gene: TRBV28; clone size: -; CDR3 protein: CASSGDRDGLAWEQYF; CDR3 DNA: TGTGCCAGCAGTGGGGACAGGGATGGACTAGCTTGGGAGCAGTACTTC
J gene: TRBJ1-5; D gene: -; V gene: TRBV7-8; clone size: once; CDR3 protein: CASSLLSNQPQHF; CDR3 DNA: TGTGCCAGCAGCTTACTTAGCAATCAGCCCCAGCATTTT
J gene: TRBJ1-5; D gene: -; V gene: TRBV21-1; clone size: -; CDR3 protein: CASSKVGQGANQPQHF; CDR3 DNA: -
J gene: TRBJ2-7; D gene: -; V gene: TRBV11-2; clone size: -; CDR3 protein: CASSPFPSFAEGGNEQYF; CDR3 DNA: TGTGCCAGCAGCCCCTTTCCGTCGTTCGCGGAGGGTGGGAACGAGCAGTACTTC
J gene: TRBJ2-1; D gene: TRBD2; V gene: TRBV7-9; clone size: -; CDR3 protein: CASSFRTSGSINEQFF; CDR3 DNA: TGTGCCAGCAGCTTCCGGACTAGCGGGAGTATAAATGAGCAGTTCTTC
J gene: TRBJ1-1; D gene: -; V gene: TRBV29-1; clone size: -; CDR3 protein: CSVVHVNTEAFF; CDR3 DNA: TGCAGCGTTGTGCACGTGAACACTGAAGCTTTCTTT
J gene: TRBJ1-2; D gene: TRBD1; V gene: TRBV27; clone size: once; CDR3 protein: CASSATGGKNYGYTF; CDR3 DNA: TGTGCCAGCAGTGCGACAGGGGGAAAGAACTATGGCTACACCTTC
J gene: TRBJ2-1; D gene: TRBD1; V gene: TRBV6-1; clone size: -; CDR3 protein: CASSERTGAYNEQFF; CDR3 DNA: TGTGCCAGCAGTGAAAGGACAGGGGCCTACAATGAGCAGTTCTTC
J gene: TRBJ1-5; D gene: TRBD1; V gene: TRBV7-2; clone size: -; CDR3 protein: CASSPRRTGGNQPQHF; CDR3 DNA: TGTGCCAGCAGCCCTAGGCGGACAGGGGGCAATCAGCCCCAGCATTTT
J gene: TRBJ2-1; D gene: TRBD1; V gene: TRBV2; clone size: -; CDR3 protein: CASDEDRSSYNEQFF; CDR3 DNA: TGTGCCAGCGACGAGGACAGGAGCTCCTACAATGAGCAGTTCTTC
J gene: TRBJ1-2; D gene: TRBD1; V gene: TRBV19; clone size: once; CDR3 protein: CASSIDHRDRGPQLSYGYTF; CDR3 DNA: TGTGCCAGTAGTATAGACCACCGGGACAGGGGGCCCCAACTGTCCTATGGCTACACCTTC
J gene: TRBJ2-7; D gene: -; V gene: TRBV5-1; clone size: -; CDR3 protein: CASRIPGPRDEQYF; CDR3 DNA: TGCGCCAGCCGAATACCGGGCCCCCGAGACGAGCAGTACTTC